This entry features one T cell receptor (beta chain) sequence. Its antigen is currently not known. Per-base quality was not reported, and no clone a single base away is much larger than it. The sample originates from a study of blood T cell repertoires in COVID-19 (TCRdb year 2020). The study in broad terms: The collaborator samples originated in the United States, Italy and Spain and spanned the acute and convalescent phases of COVID-19. The prospective study material was composed of cDNA or gDNA derived from T cells, B-cell-depleted T cells, or PBMCs. Subjects who had been exposed to COVID-19, were actively infected with it, or had recovered from it provided the deeply sampled blood TCRbeta repertoires that made up the dataset. The repertoires were released in a freely available public database meant as a resource for research on the immune response to SARS-CoV-2. Samples came from the ongoing ImmuneRACE study (first 160 participants) plus 1,254 subjects from 6 global collaborators. Sample metadata almost always included a de-identified subject ID, COVID-19 status, age in years and sex. Where available, HLA class I and class II types were obtained from metadata supplied by the sample provider rather than from assay-based typing. Overall study outcomes, separate from this receptor: The amount of clinical and demographic metadata varied by source and participant and was provided uncurated.

Germline trimming: 6 bases from V, 3 bases from J; junction bases outside gene matches: 6. The CDR1 and CDR2 encoded by the germline V gene are ENHRY and SYGVKD. The CDR3 holds 15 amino acids from the cysteine to the phenylalanine. The only DNA kept is the CDR3, 45 bases in frame from the first base. TCRbeta CDR3 regions were amplified from genomic DNA using the immunoSEQ Assay, a bias-controlled multiplex PCR. In the authors' own workflow: Nucleated cell counts per sample were estimated from amplification of reference gene primers within the assay. To quantify the absolute abundance of each unique TCRbeta CDR3 rearrangement, sequence reads were collapsed and filtered. For each sample, productive Simpson clonality was calculated as the square root of Simpson's diversity index across productive rearrangements. Held by TCRdb, this immuneACCESS table contains in-frame sequences only and omits some clones. Under half of the omission traces to an unresolved V gene where checked; the cause of the rest is unknown. The DNA was the basis for D and trimming; V, J and clone size are from that table. The sample table contains over 300,000 clones; only one count was recorded for around 91% of them. 5% to 8.5% of the sample comes from the top ten.

Collaborating institutions collected whole blood in K2EDTA tubes following their own protocols. For TCRbeta analysis, collaborator samples were shipped as frozen whole blood, as isolated PBMCs, or as DNA extracted from either sample type. This sequence was found in a man between 18 and 29 years old with active or convalescent COVID-19. Sample: peripheral blood. Here the chain combines TRBV10-3 and TRBJ2-3, with 10 bases aligning to TRBD1. Read as DNA, the sequence is TGTGCCATCAGATCCGGGACAGGGGTAACAGATACGCAGTATTTT. This gives the protein CAIRSGTGVTDTQYF.